The T cell receptor (delta chain) under discussion was sequenced for a study of gamma-delta T cells after stem cell transplantation. With regard to this clone: TCRdb pairs this DNA with a much larger clone's protein that differs at residue 5, likely a read error; the protein shown was translated from the DNA.

Trimming removed 3 bases from V and 9 bases from J; junction bases left unmatched: 13. Germline lookup yields CDR1 GEAIGNYY and CDR2 EKD. The CDR3 runs to 15 residues. TCRdb redid the clone calls on the RT-PCR reads with CATT. The sample lists about 3,200 delta-chain clones, about a fifth occurring once. Sequenced input: gamma-delta T cells. This sequence was found in a human donor. It is not recorded whose cells these are; they may come from a transplant donor. This chain connects TRDV2 to TRDJ1, with TRDD3 matching over 9 bases. CDR3 bases: TGTGCCTGTGACGCCGTGGGGGATAAGGCGGGAGAACTCATCTTT. Translating it yields CACDAVGDKAGELIF.